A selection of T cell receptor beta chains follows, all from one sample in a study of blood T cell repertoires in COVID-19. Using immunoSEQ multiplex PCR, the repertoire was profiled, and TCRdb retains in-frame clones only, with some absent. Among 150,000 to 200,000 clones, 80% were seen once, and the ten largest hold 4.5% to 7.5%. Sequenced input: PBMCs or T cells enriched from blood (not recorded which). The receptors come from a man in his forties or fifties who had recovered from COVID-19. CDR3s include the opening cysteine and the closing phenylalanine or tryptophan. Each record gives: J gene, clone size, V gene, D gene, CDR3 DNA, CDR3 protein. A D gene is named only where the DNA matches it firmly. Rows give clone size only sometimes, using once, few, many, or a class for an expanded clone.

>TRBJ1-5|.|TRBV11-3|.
TGTGCCAGCTCCCGACGGCTATGGGAGGTAGGCAATCAGCCCCAGCATTTT
CASSRRLWEVGNQPQHF
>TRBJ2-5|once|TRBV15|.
TGTGCCACCAGCGACAGGGAGACCCAGTACTTC
CATSDRETQYF
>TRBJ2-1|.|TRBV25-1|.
TGTGCCAGCAGTGAATCCGGCTACAATGAGCAGTTCTTC
CASSESGYNEQFF
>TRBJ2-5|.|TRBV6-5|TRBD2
TGTGCCAGCAGTTTCCTAGCGGGGGGACAAGAGACCCAGTACTTC
CASSFLAGGQETQYF
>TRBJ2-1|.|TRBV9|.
TGTGCCAGCAGCGTCCGACAGGCCGGATACAATGAGCAGTTCTTC
CASSVRQAGYNEQFF
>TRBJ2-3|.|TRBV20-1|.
TGCAGTGCTAGTGGGGGCCAGCGGGCGGCGGATACGCAGTATTTT
CSASGGQRAADTQYF
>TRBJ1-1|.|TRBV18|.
TGTGCCAGCTCCCCCGGACAAGATGGTACTGAAGCTTTCTTT
CASSPGQDGTEAFF
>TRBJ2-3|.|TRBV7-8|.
TGTGCCAGCAGCTCCTCTTTTCTAGCAGATACGCAGTATTTT
CASSSSFLADTQYF
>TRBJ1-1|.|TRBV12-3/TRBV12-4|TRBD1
TGTGCCAGCAGTTCGACAGGGGTGACTGAAGCTTTCTTT
CASSSTGVTEAFF
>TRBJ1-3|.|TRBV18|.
TGTGCCAGCTCACCACCGACAGTTAACACCATATATTTT
CASSPPTVNTIYF
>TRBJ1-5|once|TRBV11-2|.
TGTGCCAGCAGCTTATCAGGGAACAATCAGCCCCAGCATTTT
CASSLSGNNQPQHF
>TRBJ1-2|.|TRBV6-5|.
TGTGCCAGCAGTCAAACCGTGGACAGAGGCTACACCTTC
CASSQTVDRGYTF
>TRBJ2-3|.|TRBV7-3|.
TGTGCCAGCAGCTTAAGCCCGGGGGGCGGCACAGATACGCAGTATTTT
CASSLSPGGGTDTQYF
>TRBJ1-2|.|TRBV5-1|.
TGCGCCAGCGGAACCAGAACAGGGAATGGCTACACCTTC
CASGTRTGNGYTF
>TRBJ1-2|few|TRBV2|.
TGTGCCAGCACCGGGGGACCCTATGGCTACACCTTC
CASTGGPYGYTF
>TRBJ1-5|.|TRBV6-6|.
TGTGCCAGCAGCCCCTGGGGCGATCAGCCCCAGCATTTT
CASSPWGDQPQHF
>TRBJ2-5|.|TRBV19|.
TGTGCCAGTAAAAAACAGGGGGGGCAAGAGACCCAGTACTTC
CASKKQGGQETQYF
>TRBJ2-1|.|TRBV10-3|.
TGTGCCATCAGTTCGGGCGGGGACAATGAGCAGTTCTTC
CAISSGGDNEQFF
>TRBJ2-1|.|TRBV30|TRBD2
TGTGCCTGGACGGTAGACGGGGGAGGGGAGCAGTTCTTC
CAWTVDGGGEQFF
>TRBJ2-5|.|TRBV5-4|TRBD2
TGTGCCAGCAGCTTGGCCCTCGGCGGGGGGAGCGAGACCCAGTACTTC
CASSLALGGGSETQYF
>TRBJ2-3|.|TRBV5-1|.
TGCGCCAGCAGCTCATCGGGGGAGCCCACAGATACGCAGTATTTT
CASSSSGEPTDTQYF
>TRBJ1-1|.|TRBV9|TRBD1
TGTGCCAGCAGCGAGGGGGCGGACTACACTGAAGCTTTCTTT
CASSEGADYTEAFF
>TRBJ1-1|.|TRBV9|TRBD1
TGTGCCAGCAGCGTAGCTCCCACAGGGGCCCCACCGAACACTGAAGCTTTCTTT
CASSVAPTGAPPNTEAFF
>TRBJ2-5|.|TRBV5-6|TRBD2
TGTGCCAGCAGCTTGGGGACTAGCGGGGGTTATGAGACCCAGTACTTC
CASSLGTSGGYETQYF
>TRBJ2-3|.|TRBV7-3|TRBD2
TGTGCCAGCAGTCCACTAGCGGGGGTGCAAGATACGCAGTATTTT
CASSPLAGVQDTQYF
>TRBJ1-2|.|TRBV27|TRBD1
TGTGCCAGCAGCTTGGTGGGACAGGGGGCGAAGGGGGCATGGTATGGCTACACCTTC
CASSLVGQGAKGAWYGYTF
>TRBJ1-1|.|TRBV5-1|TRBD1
TGCGCCAGCAGCTACTCGGGACAGTCCCACACTGAAGCTTTCTTT
CASSYSGQSHTEAFF
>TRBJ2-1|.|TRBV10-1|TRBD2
TGCGCCAGCAGTGAGGGACTAGCGGGGGGGTTCGCCCCCCCTGAGCAGTTCTTC
CASSEGLAGGFAPPEQFF
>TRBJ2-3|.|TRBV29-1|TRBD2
TGCAGCGTTGCCGGCGGGGGAGTCCCAGATACGCAGTATTTT
CSVAGGGVPDTQYF
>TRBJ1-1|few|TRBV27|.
TGTGCCAGCAGCCCACTTCGGGGCACTGAAGCTTTCTTT
CASSPLRGTEAFF
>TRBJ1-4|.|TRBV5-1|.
TGCGCCAGCAGCTTTTCGTCGGCAACTAATGAAAAACTGTTTTTT
CASSFSSATNEKLFF
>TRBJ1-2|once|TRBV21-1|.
TGTGCCAGCAGGACGACCGAGGACACCTTC
CASRTTEDTF
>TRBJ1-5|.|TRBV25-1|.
TGTGCCAGCAGTGAGGGGGCGGGCAATCAGCCCCAGCATTTT
CASSEGAGNQPQHF
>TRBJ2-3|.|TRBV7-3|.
TGTGCCAGCAGATATCCGGGAATGGGCACAGATACGCAGTATTTT
CASRYPGMGTDTQYF
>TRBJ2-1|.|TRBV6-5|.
TGTGCCAGCAGAGAGGACTACCGCGCCTACAATGAGCAGTTCTTC
CASREDYRAYNEQFF
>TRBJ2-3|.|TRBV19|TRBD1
TGTGCCAGTCGCCAACAGGGGGCTATGCAGTATTTT
CASRQQGAMQYF
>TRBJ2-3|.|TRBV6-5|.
TGTGCCAGCAGTTACTCCCCAGGGGCAGATACGCAGTATTTT
CASSYSPGADTQYF
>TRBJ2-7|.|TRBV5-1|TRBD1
TGCGCCAGCAGCTGGGACAGGGGCGAGCAGTACTTC
CASSWDRGEQYF
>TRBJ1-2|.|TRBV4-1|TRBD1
TGCGCCAGCAGCCAAGGGACAGGGTTATACGGCTACACCTTC
CASSQGTGLYGYTF
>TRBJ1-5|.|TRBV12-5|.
TGTGCTAGTGGTTTCCAGAATCAGCCCCAGCATTTT
CASGFQNQPQHF
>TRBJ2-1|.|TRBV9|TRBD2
TGTGCCAGCAGCTTGAGCGGGGGCCCCTACAATGAGCAGTTCTTC
CASSLSGGPYNEQFF
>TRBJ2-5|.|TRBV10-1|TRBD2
TGCGCCAGCGGTAGCGGGGACCAAGAGACCCAGTACTTC
CASGSGDQETQYF